Each of the 2 T cell receptor beta chains below was sequenced from the same sample in a study of shared clonotypes between healthy human individuals (dated by TCRdb to 2019 to 2021). Receptor amplification or capture employed the immunoSEQ multiplex PCR assay. TCRdb took over this immuneACCESS table, retaining in-frame rearrangements with V and J assigned. Such tables are incomplete; in checked studies, under half of the missing clones stem from an unresolved V gene, and the remainder is unexplained. For this sample the table gives roughly 2.1 million clones, of which 85% to 95% were detected only once. The top ten clones comprise more than 1.5% of the sample. CD8 naive samples were obtained by positive selection for CCR7 among CD45RO-negative cells, yielding a CD45RA+CCR7+ population from which TemRA cells were excluded. The sample was naive CD8+ T cells from PBMCs. The cell subset or site label, read with the paper, signifies: CD45RA+CCR7+. These receptors were obtained from a man aged 18 to 29 in good health. Some clones in this sample may be carry-over from other donors' samples.

This sequence joins TRBV9 and TRBJ2-3; a weak D match, TRBD2 (5 bases). The germline V gene has CDR1 SGDLS and CDR2 YYNGEE. With 3 bases removed from V and 3 bases from J, the gap between germline ends came to 14 bases. This CDR3 region has 15 residues. The CDR3 reads CASSDSSRRTDTQYF. As DNA, the CDR3 is TGTGCCAGCAGCGACTCCTCGAGGAGGACAGATACGCAGTATTTT.

The CDR3 nucleotides read TGTGCCAGCTCCCTAGGGACCGGGGATGAGCAGTTCTTC. Its translation: CASSLGTGDEQFF. This chain links TRBV18 with TRBJ2-1; D could derive from TRBD1 or TRBD2 (5 bases each). Trimming stripped 6 bases from V and 8 bases from J, with 14 bases between. The germline gives CDR1 KGHSH, CDR2 LQKENI. This CDR3 comprises 13 residues.